This TCR beta chain was documented in a study of vaccination effects on CD4 cells after COVID-19. Study-wide background: The median interval between the second dose and post-vaccine sampling was 72 days. Study-level results: At late timepoints after vaccination, vaccine- and infection-induced clones shrank markedly. There were few convalescent patients in the study and no early post-infection timepoints.

This clone showed up just once. The target antigen is unknown. The data were produced by immunoSEQ multiplex PCR, yet TCRdb's version contains in-frame clones alone and is incomplete. Of 64,000 or so clones in the sample, 75% to 85% were seen once. With the ViraFEST assay, the study expanded antigen-specific CD4+ T cells using viral peptide pools, then sequenced them. After more than 8 days in culture, the CD4+ T cells were isolated. Participants completed two doses of the BNT162b2 or mRNA-1273 vaccine. With around 10 ug/ml peptides and around 9.6 IU/ml IL-2, 2 million or so PBMC per well were cultured. Trimming removed 4 bases at V and 6 bases at J, with 15 bases between. Looked up from germline, CDR1 is LGHDT and CDR2 is YNNKEL (reference sequence). The CDR3 runs 15 residues.

The sequences come from CD4+ T cells from PBMCs cultured with HCoV-OC43 spike peptides, collected after COVID-19 vaccination. Noted subset: HCoV-OC43 spike overlapping peptide pool stimulation. This TCR was sampled from a human donor who received a COVID-19 vaccine. V is TRBV3-1 (or the pseudogene TRBV3-2) and J is TRBJ2-2; a weak D match, TRBD2 (5 bases). CDR3 amino acids: CASSLSLGSAGELFF. CDR3 coding DNA: TGTGCCAGCAGCCTCTCCCTTGGTAGCGCCGGGGAGCTGTTTTTT.